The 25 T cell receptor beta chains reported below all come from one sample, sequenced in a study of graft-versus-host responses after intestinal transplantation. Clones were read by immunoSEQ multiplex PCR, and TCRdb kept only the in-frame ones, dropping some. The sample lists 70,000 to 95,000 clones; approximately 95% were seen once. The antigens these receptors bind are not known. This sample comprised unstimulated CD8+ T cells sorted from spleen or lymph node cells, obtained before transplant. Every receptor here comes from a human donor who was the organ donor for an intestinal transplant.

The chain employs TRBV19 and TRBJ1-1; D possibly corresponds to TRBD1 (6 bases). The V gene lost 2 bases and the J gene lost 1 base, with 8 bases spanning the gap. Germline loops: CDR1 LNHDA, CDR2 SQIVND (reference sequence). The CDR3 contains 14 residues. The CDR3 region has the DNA TGTGCCAGTAGTATACGGGACACGAACACTGAAGCTTTCTTT. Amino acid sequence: CASSIRDTNTEAFF.

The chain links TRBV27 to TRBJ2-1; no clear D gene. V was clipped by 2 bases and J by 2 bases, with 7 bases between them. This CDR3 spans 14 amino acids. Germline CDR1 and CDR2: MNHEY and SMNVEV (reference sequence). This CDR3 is CASSLGPPYNEQFF. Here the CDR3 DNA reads TGTGCCAGCAGTTTAGGGCCCCCCTACAATGAGCAGTTCTTC.

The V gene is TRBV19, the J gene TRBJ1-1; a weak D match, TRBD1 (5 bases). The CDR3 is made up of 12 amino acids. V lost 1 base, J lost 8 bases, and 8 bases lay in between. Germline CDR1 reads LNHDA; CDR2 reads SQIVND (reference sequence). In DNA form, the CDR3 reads TGTGCCAGTAGTATAGGACAGCTAGAAGCTTTCTTT. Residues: CASSIGQLEAFF.

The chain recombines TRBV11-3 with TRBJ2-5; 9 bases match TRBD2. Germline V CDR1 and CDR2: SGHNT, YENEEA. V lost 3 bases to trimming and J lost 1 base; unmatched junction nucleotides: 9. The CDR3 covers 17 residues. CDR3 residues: CASSFRASGASQETQYF. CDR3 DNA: TGTGCCAGCAGCTTTAGGGCTAGCGGGGCCTCCCAAGAGACCCAGTACTTC.

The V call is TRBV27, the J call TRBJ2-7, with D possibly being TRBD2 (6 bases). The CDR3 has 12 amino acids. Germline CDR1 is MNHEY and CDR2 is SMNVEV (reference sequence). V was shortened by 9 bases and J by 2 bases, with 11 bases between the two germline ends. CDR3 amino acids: CASGGAAYEQYF. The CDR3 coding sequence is TGTGCCAGTGGAGGGGCCGCCTACGAGCAGTACTTC.

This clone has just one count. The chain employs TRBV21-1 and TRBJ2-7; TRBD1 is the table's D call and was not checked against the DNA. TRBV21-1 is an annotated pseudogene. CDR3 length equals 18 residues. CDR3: CASSNRWNRRTGHYEQYF. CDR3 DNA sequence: TGTGCCAGCAGCAATCGGTGGAATCGGAGGACAGGGCACTACGAGCAGTACTTC.

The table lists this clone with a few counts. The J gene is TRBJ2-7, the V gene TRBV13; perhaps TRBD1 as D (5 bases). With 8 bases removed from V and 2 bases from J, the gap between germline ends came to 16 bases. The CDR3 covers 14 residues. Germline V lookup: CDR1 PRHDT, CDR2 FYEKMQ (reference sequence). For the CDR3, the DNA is TGTGCCAGCGGGTTGCAAGGGGCGGCCTACGAGCAGTACTTC. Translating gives CASGLQGAAYEQYF.

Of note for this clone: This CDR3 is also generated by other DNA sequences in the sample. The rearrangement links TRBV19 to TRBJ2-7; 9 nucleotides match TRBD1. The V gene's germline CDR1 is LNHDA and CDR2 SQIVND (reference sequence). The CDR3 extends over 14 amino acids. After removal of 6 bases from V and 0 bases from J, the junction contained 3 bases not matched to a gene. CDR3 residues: CASRPGQGSYEQYF. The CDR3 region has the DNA TGTGCCAGTAGACCGGGACAGGGCTCCTACGAGCAGTACTTC.

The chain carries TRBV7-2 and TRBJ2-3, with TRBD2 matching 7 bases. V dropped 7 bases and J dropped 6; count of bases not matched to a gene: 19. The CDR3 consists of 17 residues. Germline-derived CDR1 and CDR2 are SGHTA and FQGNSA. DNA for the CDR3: TGTGCCAGCATCCGGGGGGTCAGGCCGTTTGGGGGGGATACGCAGTATTTT. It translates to CASIRGVRPFGGDTQYF.

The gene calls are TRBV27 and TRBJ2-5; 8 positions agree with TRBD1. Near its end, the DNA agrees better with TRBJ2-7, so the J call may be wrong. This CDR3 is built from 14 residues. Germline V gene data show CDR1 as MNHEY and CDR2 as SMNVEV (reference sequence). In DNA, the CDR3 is TGTGCCAGCAGTTTTACGGGACAGGCGTACGAGCAGTACTTC. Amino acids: CASSFTGQAYEQYF.

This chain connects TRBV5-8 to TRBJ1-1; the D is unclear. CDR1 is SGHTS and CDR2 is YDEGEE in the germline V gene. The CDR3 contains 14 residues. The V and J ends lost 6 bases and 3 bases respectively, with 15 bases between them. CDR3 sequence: CASTGRVWDTEAFF. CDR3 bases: TGTGCCAGCACGGGGAGGGTCTGGGACACTGAAGCTTTCTTT.

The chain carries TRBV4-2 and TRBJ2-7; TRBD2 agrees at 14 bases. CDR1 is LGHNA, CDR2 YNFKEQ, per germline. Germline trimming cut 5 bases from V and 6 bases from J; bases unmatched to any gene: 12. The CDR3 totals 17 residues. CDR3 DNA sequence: TGTGCCAGCAGCTTATTGGGACTAGCGGGAGAAAAAGGCGAGCAGTACTTC. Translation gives CASSLLGLAGEKGEQYF.

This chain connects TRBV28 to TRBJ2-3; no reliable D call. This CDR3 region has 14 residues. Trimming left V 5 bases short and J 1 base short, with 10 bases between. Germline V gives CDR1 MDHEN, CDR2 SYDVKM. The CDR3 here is CASSLNRGTDTQYF. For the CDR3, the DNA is TGTGCCAGCAGTCTAAATAGAGGCACAGATACGCAGTATTTT.

The chain's CDR3 is CASRAHTDTQYF. CDR3 bases: TGTGCCAGCAGAGCGCACACAGATACGCAGTATTTT. The chain combines TRBV2 with TRBJ2-3; D not certain. From germline, CDR1 is SNHLY and CDR2 FYNNEI. CDR3 length: 12 amino acids. V was cut by 6 bases and J by 2 bases, with 6 bases left in between.

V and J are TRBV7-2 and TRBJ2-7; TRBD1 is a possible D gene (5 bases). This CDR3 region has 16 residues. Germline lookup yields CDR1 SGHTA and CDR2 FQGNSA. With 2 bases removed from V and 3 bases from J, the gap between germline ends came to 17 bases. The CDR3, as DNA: TGTGCCAGCAGCTTATTGCCGGTGGTGGGGCGCTACGAGCAGTACTTC. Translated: CASSLLPVVGRYEQYF.

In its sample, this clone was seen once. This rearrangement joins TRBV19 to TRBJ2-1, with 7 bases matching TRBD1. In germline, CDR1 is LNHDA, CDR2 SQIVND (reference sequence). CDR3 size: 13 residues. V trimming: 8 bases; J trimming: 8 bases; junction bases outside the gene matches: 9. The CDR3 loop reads CASQMDRMDEQFF. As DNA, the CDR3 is TGTGCCAGTCAGATGGACAGGATGGATGAGCAGTTCTTC.

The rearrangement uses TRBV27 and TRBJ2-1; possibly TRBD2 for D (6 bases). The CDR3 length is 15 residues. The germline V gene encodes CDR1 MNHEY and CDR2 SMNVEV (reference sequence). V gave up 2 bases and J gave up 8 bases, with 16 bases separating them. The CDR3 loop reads CASSLGRLGWHEQFF. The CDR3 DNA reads TGTGCCAGCAGTTTAGGGAGACTAGGGTGGCATGAGCAGTTCTTC.

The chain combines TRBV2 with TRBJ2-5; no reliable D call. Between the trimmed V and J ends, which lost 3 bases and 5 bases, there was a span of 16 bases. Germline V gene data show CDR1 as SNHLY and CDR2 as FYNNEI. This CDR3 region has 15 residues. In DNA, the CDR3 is TGTGCCAGCAGTGATCGCTACGCCGCATTGGAGACCCAGTACTTC. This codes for CASSDRYAALETQYF.

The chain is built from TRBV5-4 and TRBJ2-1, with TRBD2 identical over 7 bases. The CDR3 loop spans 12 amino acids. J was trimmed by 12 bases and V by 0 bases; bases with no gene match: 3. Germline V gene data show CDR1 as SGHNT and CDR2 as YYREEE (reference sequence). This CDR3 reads CASSLVGGGQFF. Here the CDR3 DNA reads TGTGCCAGCAGCTTGGTGGGCGGGGGGCAGTTCTTC.

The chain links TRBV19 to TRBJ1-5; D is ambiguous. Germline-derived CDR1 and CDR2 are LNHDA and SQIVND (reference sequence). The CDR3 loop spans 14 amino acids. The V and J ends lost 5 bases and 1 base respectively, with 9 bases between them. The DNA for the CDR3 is TGTGCCAGTAGTCTCAGGATGAGCAATCAGCCCCAGCATTTT. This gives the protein CASSLRMSNQPQHF.

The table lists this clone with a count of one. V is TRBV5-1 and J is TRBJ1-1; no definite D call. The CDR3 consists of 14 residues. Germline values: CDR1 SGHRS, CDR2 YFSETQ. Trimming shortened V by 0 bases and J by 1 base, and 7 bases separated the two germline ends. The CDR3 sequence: CASSLVGRNTEAFF. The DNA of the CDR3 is TGCGCCAGCAGCTTGGTAGGGAGGAACACTGAAGCTTTCTTT.

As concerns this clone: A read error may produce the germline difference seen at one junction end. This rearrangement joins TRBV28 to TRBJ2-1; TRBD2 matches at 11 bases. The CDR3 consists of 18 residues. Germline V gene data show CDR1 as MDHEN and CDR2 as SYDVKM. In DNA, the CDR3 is TGTGCCACCAGTTTAGGGCTAGCGGGAGGCCCCTTACACAATGAGCAGTTCTTC. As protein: CATSLGLAGGPLHNEQFF. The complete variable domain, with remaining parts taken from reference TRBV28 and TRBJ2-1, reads DVKVTQSSRYLVKRTGEKVFLECVQDMDHENMFWYRQDPGLGLRLIYFSYDVKMKEKGDIPEGYSVSREKKERFSLILESASTNQTSMYLCATSLGLAGGPLHNEQFFGPGTRLTVL.

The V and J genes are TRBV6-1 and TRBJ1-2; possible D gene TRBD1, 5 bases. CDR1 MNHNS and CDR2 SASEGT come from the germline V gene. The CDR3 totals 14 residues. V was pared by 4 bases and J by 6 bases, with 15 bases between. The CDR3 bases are TGTGCCAGCAGTGCAACAGGCACCGCGGATGGCTACACCTTC. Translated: CASSATGTADGYTF.

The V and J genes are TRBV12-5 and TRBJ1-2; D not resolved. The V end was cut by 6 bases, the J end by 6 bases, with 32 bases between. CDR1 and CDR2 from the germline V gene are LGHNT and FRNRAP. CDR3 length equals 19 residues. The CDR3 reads CASGPQPGSWTGPLHGYTF. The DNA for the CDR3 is TGTGCTAGTGGACCCCAACCGGGGAGTTGGACGGGCCCCTTACATGGCTACACCTTC.

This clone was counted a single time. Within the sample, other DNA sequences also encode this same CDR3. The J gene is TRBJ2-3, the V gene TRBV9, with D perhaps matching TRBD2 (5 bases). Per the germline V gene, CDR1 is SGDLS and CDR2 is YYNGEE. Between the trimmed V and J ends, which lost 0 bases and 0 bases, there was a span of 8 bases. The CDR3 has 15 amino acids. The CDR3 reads CASSVGTASTDTQYF. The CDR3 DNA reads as TGTGCCAGCAGCGTAGGGACTGCTAGCACAGATACGCAGTATTTT.